Shown below are 15 T cell receptor beta chains from a single sample sequenced in a study of T cells in tuberculosis. The time point: new active TB diagnosis, blood taken before or within 7 days of starting treatment. Only in-frame clones appear in the TCRdb table, and some are missing; sequencing was by immunoSEQ multiplex PCR. There are 30,000 to 35,000 clones in the sample; around 90% occur only once, and about 2.4% lies in the top ten. Source: PBMCs, taken at tuberculosis diagnosis. The receptors stem from an adult with tuberculosis.

The V call is TRBV10-2, the J call TRBJ2-2; maybe TRBD2 (6 bases). The V gene lost 3 bases and the J gene lost 13 bases, with 24 bases spanning the gap. The CDR3 contains 16 residues. Germline CDR1 reads WSHSY; CDR2 reads SAAADI. This CDR3 is CASSDVPRGAAGMLFF. Written as DNA, the CDR3 is TGCGCCAGCAGTGACGTACCAAGAGGGGCCGCGGGAATGCTGTTTTTT.

The J gene is TRBJ1-3, the V gene TRBV7-8; no firm D call. V lost 3 bases and J lost 4, with 10 bases in between. The CDR3 consists of 14 residues. Germline loops: CDR1 SGHVS, CDR2 FQNEAQ. CDR3 DNA sequence: TGTGCCAGCAGCTTTTCGGGGTACGGAAACACCATATATTTT. Translated: CASSFSGYGNTIYF.

The chain couples TRBV6-5 to TRBJ2-3, with no clear D. The V gene lost 0 bases and the J gene lost 2 bases, with 6 bases spanning the gap. The germline CDR1 and CDR2 sequences are MNHEY and SVGAGI. The CDR3 totals 14 residues. CDR3 amino acids: CASSYSSLTDTQYF. In nucleotides, the CDR3 is TGTGCCAGCAGTTACTCCTCCCTCACAGATACGCAGTATTTT.

This chain joins TRBV6-5 and TRBJ1-3, with unresolved D. V lost 7 bases, J lost 0 bases, and 10 bases lay in between. The CDR3 spans 14 residues. Germline V lookup: CDR1 MNHEY, CDR2 SVGAGI. The DNA of the CDR3 is TGTGCCAGCAAAATACACCCCTCTGGAAACACCATATATTTT. It specifies CASKIHPSGNTIYF.

This clone was counted once. The chain recombines TRBV4-3 with TRBJ1-1; possibly TRBD1 for D (6 bases). V was shortened by 1 base and J by 3 bases, with 12 bases between the two germline ends. Germline V gives CDR1 LGHNA, CDR2 YSLEER. The CDR3 contains 15 residues. The chain's CDR3 is CASSQVSGADTEAFF. The CDR3 nucleotides are TGCGCCAGCAGCCAAGTTTCAGGGGCCGACACTGAAGCTTTCTTT.

This sequence joins TRBV5-6 and TRBJ2-4; possible D gene TRBD1, 5 bases. The germline CDR1 and CDR2 sequences are SGHDT and YYEEEE. Trimming removed 4 bases from V and 8 bases from J, with 16 bases in between. The CDR3 has 14 residues. The DNA for the CDR3 is TGTGCCAGCAGCCCGACAGATTCTGAGGACATTCAGTACTTC. This codes for CASSPTDSEDIQYF. Looking up the rest from reference TRBV5-6 and TRBJ2-4 gives the full variable domain: DAGVTQSPTHLIKTRGQQVTLRCSPKSGHDTVSWYQQALGQGPQFIFQYYEEEERQRGNFPDRFSGHQFPNYSSELNVNALLLGDSALYLCASSPTDSEDIQYFGAGTRLSVL.

This clone was seen a single time. The rearrangement joins TRBV19 to TRBJ2-5; a possible D gene is TRBD1 (6 bases). Trimming took off 1 base at V and 5 bases at J, with 14 bases between the two ends. CDR1 is LNHDA and CDR2 is SQIVND in the germline V gene (reference sequence). The CDR3 has 15 amino acids. The DNA for the CDR3 is TGTGCCAGTAGTATAGTGGGAACAGGGATTGAGACCCAGTACTTC. As protein: CASSIVGTGIETQYF.

The V and J genes are TRBV20-1 and TRBJ2-7; D is possibly TRBD2 (5 bases). With 0 bases removed from V and 13 bases from J, the gap between germline ends came to 13 bases. The CDR3 runs 11 residues. Germline lookup yields CDR1 DFQATT and CDR2 SNEGSKA (reference sequence). The CDR3 DNA follows: TGCAGTGCTAGAGATCGGGAAGAGATATACTTC. Translation gives CSARDREEIYF.

The chain is built from TRBV29-1 and TRBJ1-5; D is uncertain. Germline V gene data show CDR1 as SQVTM and CDR2 as ANQGSEA. The CDR3 covers 13 residues. Trimming left V 7 bases short and J 1 base short, with 11 bases between. CDR3 bases: TGCAGCGACGGTTGCAAAAGCAATCAGCCCCAGCATTTT. Translation: CSDGCKSNQPQHF.

V gene TRBV6-1 combines with J gene TRBJ1-5, with 11 bases fitting TRBD1. V dropped 2 bases and J dropped 5; count of bases not matched to a gene: 5. The CDR3 length is 16 residues. Per germline, CDR1 MNHNS and CDR2 SASEGT. CDR3 protein: CASSELRDRGDQPQHF. The CDR3 DNA reads TGTGCCAGCAGTGAATTAAGGGACAGGGGGGATCAGCCCCAGCATTTT.

The chain joins TRBV25-1 to TRBJ2-7; D perhaps matches TRBD1 (6 bases). Germline CDR1 is MGHDK and CDR2 is SYGVNS. V lost 8 bases and J lost 4, with 9 bases in between. The CDR3 contains 11 residues. CDR3: CASVQGYEQYV. The CDR3, as DNA: TGTGCCAGCGTACAGGGATACGAGCAGTACGTC.

The chain employs TRBV11-2 and TRBJ2-7; the D gene is possibly TRBD1 (6 bases). V shed 5 bases and J shed 0 bases, with 14 bases lying between them. Germline CDR1 reads SGHAT; CDR2 reads FQNNGV. The CDR3 spans 15 residues. The chain's CDR3 is CASSPGDTSSYEQYF. For the CDR3, the DNA is TGTGCCAGCAGCCCAGGGGACACTTCCTCCTACGAGCAGTACTTC. Filled out from reference TRBV11-2 and TRBJ2-7, the complete variable domain reads EAGVAQSPRYKIIEKRQSVAFWCNPISGHATLYWYQQILGQGPKLLIQFQNNGVVDDSQLPKDRFSAERLKGVDSTLKIQPAKLEDSAVYLCASSPGDTSSYEQYFGPGTRLTVT.

The chain employs TRBV9 and TRBJ1-4; D perhaps matches TRBD1 (5 bases). With 0 bases removed from V and 7 bases from J, the gap between germline ends came to 10 bases. Germline CDR1 and CDR2: SGDLS and YYNGEE. This CDR3 is 14 amino acids long. CDR3 sequence: CASSVGGYGEKLFF. CDR3 bases: TGTGCCAGCAGCGTAGGGGGCTATGGTGAAAAACTGTTTTTT.

J is TRBJ2-7 and V is TRBV15, with D possibly being TRBD2 (6 bases). Between the trimmed V and J ends, which lost 4 bases and 3 bases, there was a span of 10 bases. Germline V gene sequence: CDR1 LNHNV, CDR2 YYDKDF (reference sequence). CDR3 length: 13 residues. CDR3 region: CATSNTGDYEQYF. In DNA form, the CDR3 reads TGTGCCACCAGCAATACGGGAGACTACGAGCAGTACTTC. The full variable domain, completed using reference TRBV15 and TRBJ2-7, is DAMVIQNPRYQVTQFGKPVTLSCSQTLNHNVMYWYQQKSSQAPKLLFHYYDKDFNNEADTPDNFQSRRPNTSFCFLDIRSPGLGDTAMYLCATSNTGDYEQYFGPGTRLTVT.

The chain couples TRBV9 to TRBJ1-2; 9 positions match TRBD1. The junction had 9 bases not matched to a gene; V was cut back by 4 bases and J by 5 bases. Germline values: CDR1 SGDLS, CDR2 YYNGEE. This CDR3 has 15 amino acids. CDR3 sequence reads: CASSSTGQGIYGYTF. The CDR3 DNA reads as TGTGCCAGCAGCTCCACCGGACAGGGGATATATGGCTACACCTTC.